The subject of this entry is one T cell receptor (beta chain). Its antigen is still unknown. Sequencing used immunoSEQ multiplex PCR; TCRdb keeps in-frame clones, though not all of them. This sample has some 60,000 clones, with about 93% found just once. The sample is drawn from a study of human versus mouse CDR3 diversity and MHC coevolution. Study as a whole: immunoSEQ was reported to reach one in 200,000 T cells sensitivity. Each sample yielded roughly 5.5 x 10^6 to 1.8 x 10^7 valid reads.

V was clipped by 5 bases and J by 9 bases, with 24 bases between them. The CDR3 has 15 amino acids. Germline V CDR1 and CDR2: SGHRS, YFSETQ. Naive CD4 T cells, CD45RO-negative and CD62L-positive, were flow-sorted from PBMCs. Study-wide findings and caveats: Human T cells were selected on roughly 6 MHC II alleles.

This receptor was taken from a person between 60 and 69 years old in good health. Sequenced: naive CD4+ T cells from blood. As to subset: CD45RO-negative CD62L-positive naive CD4 T cells. This chain links TRBV5-1 with TRBJ2-7, with D maybe TRBD2 (5 bases). The CDR3 sequence: CASRGYGSIPSAQYF. The CDR3 DNA follows: TGCGCCAGCAGAGGTTATGGGAGTATCCCCAGCGCGCAGTACTTC.